These T cell receptor beta chains were read from a single sample in a study of blood T cell repertoires in COVID-19. Here immunoSEQ multiplex PCR was the method, and the copy in TCRdb shows in-frame clones only, minus some. Of roughly 310,000 clones listed, 90% are singletons. Source material: PBMCs or T cells enriched from blood (not recorded which). The receptors shown here come from a man aged 55 to 70 who had recovered from COVID-19. CDR3s include the opening cysteine and the closing phenylalanine or tryptophan. Each record gives: CDR3 protein, CDR3 DNA, D gene, J gene, CDR3 length, V gene, clone size. D genes are given only for firm matches. Clone size is given for some rows only: seen once, a few or many times, or a class if the clone is expanded.

CDR3 protein: CASSQVVVDRVGYTF; CDR3 DNA: TGCGCCAGCAGCCAAGTGGTAGTAGACAGGGTCGGCTACACCTTC; D gene: TRBD1; J gene: TRBJ1-2; CDR3 length: 15; V gene: TRBV4-1; clone size: .
CDR3 protein: CASSTLGARNEKLFF; CDR3 DNA: TGCGCCAGCAGCACCCTAGGGGCGAGAAATGAAAAACTGTTTTTT; D gene: .; J gene: TRBJ1-4; CDR3 length: 15; V gene: TRBV5-1; clone size: .
CDR3 protein: CASSTRDRWDEKLFF; CDR3 DNA: TGTGCCAGTAGTACCAGGGACAGGTGGGATGAAAAACTGTTTTTT; D gene: TRBD1; J gene: TRBJ1-4; CDR3 length: 15; V gene: TRBV19; clone size: .
CDR3 protein: CASSPDSGNEQFF; CDR3 DNA: TGCGCCAGCAGCCCGGACAGTGGAAATGAGCAGTTCTTC; D gene: .; J gene: TRBJ2-1; CDR3 length: 13; V gene: TRBV5-1; clone size: .
CDR3 protein: CASSFGPGTYGYTF; CDR3 DNA: TGTGCCAGCAGTTTTGGTCCGGGAACCTATGGCTACACCTTC; D gene: .; J gene: TRBJ1-2; CDR3 length: 14; V gene: TRBV27; clone size: .
CDR3 protein: CASSQDPGLVSYEQYF; CDR3 DNA: TGCGCCAGCAGCCAAGACCCGGGACTAGTATCTTACGAGCAGTACTTC; D gene: TRBD2; J gene: TRBJ2-7; CDR3 length: 16; V gene: TRBV4-1; clone size: .
CDR3 protein: CSARGAGRTEAFF; CDR3 DNA: TGCAGCGCCCGGGGGGCGGGCCGGACTGAAGCTTTCTTT; D gene: .; J gene: TRBJ1-1; CDR3 length: 13; V gene: TRBV29-1; clone size: .
CDR3 protein: CASSKVFSVLNDTTDESSYEQYF; CDR3 DNA: TGTGCCAGCAGCAAAGTCTTCTCTGTTCTTAACGACACAACCGATGAGAGCTCCTACGAGCAGTACTTC; D gene: .; J gene: TRBJ2-7; CDR3 length: 23; V gene: TRBV21-1; clone size: .
CDR3 protein: CASKKQGQPYGYTF; CDR3 DNA: TGTGCCAGCAAAAAACAGGGACAGCCCTATGGCTACACCTTC; D gene: TRBD1; J gene: TRBJ1-2; CDR3 length: 14; V gene: TRBV6-5; clone size: .
CDR3 protein: CASSPKAGTVNTEAFF; CDR3 DNA: TGTGCCAGCAGCCCCAAGGCAGGGACAGTGAACACTGAAGCTTTCTTT; D gene: TRBD1; J gene: TRBJ1-1; CDR3 length: 16; V gene: TRBV5-4; clone size: .
CDR3 protein: CASSPAGTRAYEQYF; CDR3 DNA: TGTGCCAGCAGTCCTGCCGGGACTAGGGCCTACGAGCAGTACTTC; D gene: TRBD2; J gene: TRBJ2-7; CDR3 length: 15; V gene: TRBV28; clone size: .
CDR3 protein: CASSFGTGFYEQYF; CDR3 DNA: TGTGCCAGCAGTTTTGGGACAGGGTTTTACGAGCAGTACTTC; D gene: TRBD1; J gene: TRBJ2-7; CDR3 length: 14; V gene: TRBV6-5; clone size: .
CDR3 protein: CASSEPSGGSYEQYF; CDR3 DNA: TGCGCCAGCAGTGAGCCAAGCGGGGGCTCCTACGAGCAGTACTTC; D gene: TRBD2; J gene: TRBJ2-7; CDR3 length: 15; V gene: TRBV10-2; clone size: .
CDR3 protein: CASSQDGTGVTEAFF; CDR3 DNA: TGTGCCAGCAGCCAAGATGGGACAGGGGTCACTGAAGCTTTCTTT; D gene: TRBD1; J gene: TRBJ1-1; CDR3 length: 15; V gene: TRBV4-2; clone size: .
CDR3 protein: CAWSVTYEQYF; CDR3 DNA: TGTGCCTGGAGTGTTACCTACGAGCAGTACTTC; D gene: .; J gene: TRBJ2-7; CDR3 length: 11; V gene: TRBV30; clone size: .
CDR3 protein: CASSDRGSTEAFF; CDR3 DNA: TGTGCCAGTTCCGACAGGGGGTCGACTGAAGCTTTCTTT; D gene: TRBD1; J gene: TRBJ1-1; CDR3 length: 13; V gene: TRBV18; clone size: .
CDR3 protein: CASKAQGYGYTF; CDR3 DNA: TGTGCCAGCAAAGCACAGGGTTATGGCTACACCTTC; D gene: .; J gene: TRBJ1-2; CDR3 length: 12; V gene: TRBV6-5; clone size: .
CDR3 protein: CASSYNRLAGGWDTDTQYF; CDR3 DNA: TGTGCCAGCAGTTACAATAGACTAGCGGGGGGCTGGGACACAGATACGCAGTATTTT; D gene: TRBD2; J gene: TRBJ2-3; CDR3 length: 19; V gene: TRBV6-2/TRBV6-3; clone size: .
CDR3 protein: CASSPDPSSDTQYF; CDR3 DNA: TGCGCCAGCAGCCCGGACCCTAGCTCCGATACGCAGTATTTT; D gene: .; J gene: TRBJ2-3; CDR3 length: 14; V gene: TRBV5-1; clone size: .
CDR3 protein: CASSLAQTGSGGYTF; CDR3 DNA: TGTGCCAGCAGCTTGGCCCAAACAGGGTCGGGAGGCTACACCTTC; D gene: .; J gene: TRBJ1-2; CDR3 length: 15; V gene: TRBV5-4; clone size: .
CDR3 protein: CASSPGGGRVSSYEQYF; CDR3 DNA: TGTGCCAGCAGCCCCGGTGGCGGGAGGGTTAGCTCCTACGAGCAGTACTTC; D gene: TRBD2; J gene: TRBJ2-7; CDR3 length: 17; V gene: TRBV7-9; clone size: .
CDR3 protein: CASSQSQGGEQYF; CDR3 DNA: TGTGCCAGCAGCCAATCCCAGGGTGGCGAGCAGTACTTC; D gene: .; J gene: TRBJ2-7; CDR3 length: 13; V gene: TRBV3-1/TRBV3-2; clone size: .
CDR3 protein: CASSSPMDREKETQYF; CDR3 DNA: TGTGCCAGCAGCTCCCCAATGGACAGGGAGAAAGAGACCCAGTACTTC; D gene: TRBD1; J gene: TRBJ2-5; CDR3 length: 16; V gene: TRBV7-3; clone size: .
CDR3 protein: CASSLAPGTEAFF; CDR3 DNA: TGTGCCAGCAGCTTAGCCCCGGGAACTGAAGCTTTCTTT; D gene: .; J gene: TRBJ1-1; CDR3 length: 13; V gene: TRBV7-9; clone size: .
CDR3 protein: CASSGLGWNEQFF; CDR3 DNA: TGTGCCAGCTCGGGACTAGGTTGGAATGAGCAGTTCTTC; D gene: TRBD2; J gene: TRBJ2-1; CDR3 length: 13; V gene: TRBV2; clone size: .
CDR3 protein: CASSQGTGIIQPQHF; CDR3 DNA: TGTGCCAGCAGCCAAGGGACAGGGATCATCCAGCCCCAGCATTTT; D gene: TRBD1; J gene: TRBJ1-5; CDR3 length: 15; V gene: TRBV4-2; clone size: .
CDR3 protein: CASSLDGSYGYTF; CDR3 DNA: TGTGCCAGCAGCTTGGACGGGAGCTATGGCTACACCTTC; D gene: .; J gene: TRBJ1-2; CDR3 length: 13; V gene: TRBV5-4; clone size: .
CDR3 protein: CASSLDRGGGYTF; CDR3 DNA: TGCGCCAGCAGCTTGGATAGGGGAGGAGGCTACACCTTC; D gene: .; J gene: TRBJ1-2; CDR3 length: 13; V gene: TRBV5-1; clone size: once
CDR3 protein: CASSETYGENQPQHF; CDR3 DNA: TGTGCCAGCAGCGAAACTTACGGGGAAAATCAGCCCCAGCATTTT; D gene: .; J gene: TRBJ1-5; CDR3 length: 15; V gene: TRBV11-2; clone size: .
CDR3 protein: CASGPSTNEKLFF; CDR3 DNA: TGTGCCTCAGGCCCGAGCACTAATGAAAAACTGTTTTTT; D gene: .; J gene: TRBJ1-4; CDR3 length: 13; V gene: TRBV9; clone size: once
CDR3 protein: CASNSDRPNTEAFF; CDR3 DNA: TGTGCCAGCAACTCGGACAGGCCGAACACTGAAGCTTTCTTT; D gene: TRBD1; J gene: TRBJ1-1; CDR3 length: 14; V gene: TRBV6-5; clone size: .
CDR3 protein: CASSQQDRDQETQYF; CDR3 DNA: TGTGCCAGCAGCCAACAGGACAGGGACCAAGAGACCCAGTACTTC; D gene: TRBD1; J gene: TRBJ2-5; CDR3 length: 15; V gene: TRBV4-2; clone size: .
CDR3 protein: CAWSVIGGPWVYEQYF; CDR3 DNA: TGTGCCTGGAGTGTAATAGGGGGCCCCTGGGTCTACGAGCAGTACTTC; D gene: TRBD1; J gene: TRBJ2-7; CDR3 length: 16; V gene: TRBV30; clone size: .
CDR3 protein: CASSLIRQGQTSNYGYTF; CDR3 DNA: TGTGCCAGCAGCCTGATTCGACAGGGCCAAACTTCTAACTATGGCTACACCTTC; D gene: TRBD1; J gene: TRBJ1-2; CDR3 length: 18; V gene: TRBV7-6; clone size: .
CDR3 protein: CASSWQQGRGGELFF; CDR3 DNA: TGCGCCAGCAGCTGGCAACAGGGGCGTGGCGGGGAGCTGTTTTTT; D gene: TRBD1; J gene: TRBJ2-2; CDR3 length: 15; V gene: TRBV5-1; clone size: .
CDR3 protein: CASRVQTNTEAFF; CDR3 DNA: TGTGCCAGCAGGGTACAGACGAACACTGAAGCTTTCTTT; D gene: .; J gene: TRBJ1-1; CDR3 length: 13; V gene: TRBV2; clone size: once
CDR3 protein: CASSDIPRASYGYTF; CDR3 DNA: TGTGCCAGCAGTGACATCCCCAGGGCTAGCTATGGCTACACCTTC; D gene: .; J gene: TRBJ1-2; CDR3 length: 15; V gene: TRBV6-1; clone size: .
CDR3 protein: CAWSNPDRNTGELFF; CDR3 DNA: TGTGCCTGGAGCAACCCCGATAGGAACACCGGGGAGCTGTTTTTT; D gene: .; J gene: TRBJ2-2; CDR3 length: 15; V gene: TRBV30; clone size: .
CDR3 protein: CASSSILYRDRDFEQFF; CDR3 DNA: TGTGCCAGCAGCTCCATTCTCTACCGGGACAGGGATTTTGAGCAGTTCTTC; D gene: TRBD1; J gene: TRBJ2-1; CDR3 length: 17; V gene: TRBV5-8; clone size: .
CDR3 protein: CASSLSATSGGPQYF; CDR3 DNA: TGTGCCAGCAGTTTATCTGCGACTAGCGGGGGCCCGCAGTATTTT; D gene: TRBD2; J gene: TRBJ2-3; CDR3 length: 15; V gene: TRBV27; clone size: once
CDR3 protein: CASGLGGQETQYF; CDR3 DNA: TGTGCCAGTGGCCTCGGGGGTCAAGAGACCCAGTACTTC; D gene: .; J gene: TRBJ2-5; CDR3 length: 13; V gene: TRBV12-3/TRBV12-4; clone size: .
CDR3 protein: CASSSGTSTTDTQYF; CDR3 DNA: TGCGCCAGCAGCTCCGGGACTAGCACTACCGATACGCAGTATTTT; D gene: TRBD2; J gene: TRBJ2-3; CDR3 length: 15; V gene: TRBV5-1; clone size: .
CDR3 protein: CASSRLGRAGVNTEAFF; CDR3 DNA: TGTGCCAGCAGTCGTCTAGGCCGGGCAGGGGTGAACACTGAAGCTTTCTTT; D gene: .; J gene: TRBJ1-1; CDR3 length: 17; V gene: TRBV6-6; clone size: .
CDR3 protein: CASSQIRGTGVSGYTF; CDR3 DNA: TGCGCCAGCAGCCAGATCAGGGGGACCGGGGTCTCTGGCTACACCTTC; D gene: TRBD1; J gene: TRBJ1-2; CDR3 length: 16; V gene: TRBV4-1; clone size: .
CDR3 protein: CASSPTEETQYF; CDR3 DNA: TGTGCCAGCTCACCAACTGAGGAGACCCAGTACTTC; D gene: .; J gene: TRBJ2-5; CDR3 length: 12; V gene: TRBV18; clone size: once
CDR3 protein: CASSKTRQGGGYEQYF; CDR3 DNA: TGTGCCAGTAGCAAAACTCGACAGGGAGGAGGGTACGAGCAGTACTTC; D gene: .; J gene: TRBJ2-7; CDR3 length: 16; V gene: TRBV19; clone size: few
CDR3 protein: CASSATGGYIQYF; CDR3 DNA: TGTGCCAGCAGTGCAACAGGGGGGTACATTCAGTACTTC; D gene: TRBD1; J gene: TRBJ2-4; CDR3 length: 13; V gene: TRBV12-3/TRBV12-4; clone size: .
CDR3 protein: CASSEVGGAREKLFF; CDR3 DNA: TGTGCCAGCAGTGAAGTAGGGGGGGCAAGAGAAAAACTGTTTTTT; D gene: .; J gene: TRBJ1-4; CDR3 length: 15; V gene: TRBV25-1; clone size: once
CDR3 protein: CASSLQGNTIYF; CDR3 DNA: TGTGCCAGCAGCCTTCAGGGAAACACCATATATTTT; D gene: .; J gene: TRBJ1-3; CDR3 length: 12; V gene: TRBV7-9; clone size: few
CDR3 protein: CASSETVSNQPQHF; CDR3 DNA: TGTGCCAGCAGTGAGACAGTTAGCAATCAGCCCCAGCATTTT; D gene: .; J gene: TRBJ1-5; CDR3 length: 14; V gene: TRBV6-4; clone size: once
CDR3 protein: CASSNIPAGSSPLHF; CDR3 DNA: TGTGCCAGTAGCAATATACCCGCCGGGAGTTCACCCCTCCACTTT; D gene: .; J gene: TRBJ1-6; CDR3 length: 15; V gene: TRBV19; clone size: .
CDR3 protein: CASSTPGQGNTEAFF; CDR3 DNA: TGTGCCAGCAGCACCCCGGGACAGGGGAACACTGAAGCTTTCTTT; D gene: TRBD1; J gene: TRBJ1-1; CDR3 length: 15; V gene: TRBV9; clone size: .
CDR3 protein: CASSTSTGSGYTF; CDR3 DNA: TGTGCCAGTAGTACTTCGACAGGGAGTGGCTACACCTTC; D gene: TRBD1; J gene: TRBJ1-2; CDR3 length: 13; V gene: TRBV19; clone size: .
CDR3 protein: CASSQDRGNTGELFF; CDR3 DNA: TGTGCCAGCAGCCAAGACCGGGGGAACACCGGGGAGCTGTTTTTT; D gene: .; J gene: TRBJ2-2; CDR3 length: 15; V gene: TRBV14; clone size: .
CDR3 protein: CASSRAGARETQYF; CDR3 DNA: TGTGCCAGCAGTCGAGCGGGAGCAAGAGAGACCCAGTACTTC; D gene: TRBD2; J gene: TRBJ2-5; CDR3 length: 14; V gene: TRBV6-5; clone size: .